This T cell receptor (beta chain) was documented in a study of blood T cells in healthy people across ages. Study results and caveats: The recorded TCR beta diversity per million T cells decreased in a roughly linear manner with age.

Then a second PCR, running about 6 to 11 cycles, was carried out with a sample-barcoded 5' primer and a J-beta primer mix. TCRdb redid the calling of the 5' RACE reads with MiXCR, one entry per CDR3 protein. Among about 800,000 distinct CDR3 sequences listed, around 25% were seen once. Healthy Caucasian individuals from Russia aged about 6 to 95 served as donors. This CDR3 comprises 16 residues. V lost 5 bases, J lost 3 bases, and 20 bases lay in between. CDR1 and CDR2 (germline): SGHDN, FVKESK. As for this clonotype: Its antigen is as yet unknown.

These data were also reused for a study on T cells of mothers and their children. In that study: The whole RNA yield was converted to cDNA, approximately 1.6 ug per 15 ul. It was through the M1S primer of the second PCR that sample barcodes and 2-4 random nucleotides were added.

Specimen: blood. The chain combines TRBV14 with TRBJ2-7; perhaps TRBD2 as D (6 bases). This clonotype was sampled from a boy aged 5 to 17 in good health. CDR3 in DNA: TGTGCCAGCAGCACCACCACCCACGGGGAGGTCTACGAGCAGTACTTC. It encodes CASSTTTHGEVYEQYF.